Sequencing of this T cell receptor (beta chain) was carried out in a study of PD-1 blockade in classical Hodgkin lymphoma. Every patient relapsed after autologous stem cell transplantation, and brentuximab vedotin exposure varied. The study, taken as a whole, reports: Newly diagnosed patients reportedly trailed healthy donors in baseline TCR diversity.

Assay used: immunoSEQ multiplex PCR; TCRdb lists only in-frame clones, some missing. The sample consists of nearly 55,000 clones, about 84% of them appearing once. The sample holds one count of this clone. Its antigen is currently unknown. The CDR3 extends over 16 amino acids. Germline-derived CDR1 and CDR2 are SGHRS and YFSETQ. The ends lost 4 bases at V and 4 bases at J; junction bases unmatched: 12. The sequence came from a human donor with classical Hodgkin lymphoma. The chain has TRBV5-1 and TRBJ1-2, with 8 bases matching TRBD1. Material: peripheral blood mononuclear cells (PBMCs), obtained at baseline. This chain's CDR3 is CASSTAGGTGAYGYTF. In DNA, the CDR3 is TGCGCCAGCAGCACGGCCGGGGGGACAGGCGCCTATGGCTACACCTTC.